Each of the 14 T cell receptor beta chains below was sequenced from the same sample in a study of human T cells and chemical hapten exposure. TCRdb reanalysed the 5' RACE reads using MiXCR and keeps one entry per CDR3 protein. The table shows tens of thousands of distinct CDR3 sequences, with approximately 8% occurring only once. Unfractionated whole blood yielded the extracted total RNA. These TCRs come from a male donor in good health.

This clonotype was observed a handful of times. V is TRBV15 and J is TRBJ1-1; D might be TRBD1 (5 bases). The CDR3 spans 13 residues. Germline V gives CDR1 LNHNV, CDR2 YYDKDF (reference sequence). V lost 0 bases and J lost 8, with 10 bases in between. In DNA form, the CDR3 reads TGTGCCACCAGCAGAGAGGGGGTTCAAGAAGCTTTCTTT. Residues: CATSREGVQEAFF. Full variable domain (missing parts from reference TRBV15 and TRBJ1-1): DAMVIQNPRYQVTQFGKPVTLSCSQTLNHNVMYWYQQKSSQAPKLLFHYYDKDFNNEADTPDNFQSRRPNTSFCFLDIRSPGLGDTAMYLCATSREGVQEAFFGQGTRLTVV.

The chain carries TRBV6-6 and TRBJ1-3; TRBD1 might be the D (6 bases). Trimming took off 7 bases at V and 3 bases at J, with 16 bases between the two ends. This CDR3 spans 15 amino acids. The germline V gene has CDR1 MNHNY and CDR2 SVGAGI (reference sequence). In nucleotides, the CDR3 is TGTGCCAGCACCATAAGGAGCAGGGGTGGAAACACCATATATTTT. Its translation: CASTIRSRGGNTIYF.

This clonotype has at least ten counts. CDR3 loop: CASSLAAANTGELFF. In DNA form, the CDR3 reads TGTGCCAGCAGCTTGGCGGCAGCGAACACCGGGGAGCTGTTTTTT. The chain uses TRBV5-6 and TRBJ2-2; D gene uncertain. CDR1 is SGHDT, CDR2 YYEEEE, per germline. V was cut by 0 bases and J by 0 bases, with 6 bases left in between. The CDR3 covers 15 residues.

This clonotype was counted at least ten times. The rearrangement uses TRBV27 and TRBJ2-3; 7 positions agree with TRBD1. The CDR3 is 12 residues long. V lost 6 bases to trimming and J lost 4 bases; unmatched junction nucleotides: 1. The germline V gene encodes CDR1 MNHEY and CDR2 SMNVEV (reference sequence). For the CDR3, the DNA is TGTGCCAGCAGGACAGGGCCAGATACGCAGTATTTT. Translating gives CASRTGPDTQYF.

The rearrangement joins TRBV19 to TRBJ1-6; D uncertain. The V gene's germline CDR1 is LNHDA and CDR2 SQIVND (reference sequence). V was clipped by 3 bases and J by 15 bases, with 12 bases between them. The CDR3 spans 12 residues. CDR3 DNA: TGTGCCAGTAGTATGGCAGGTCAACTCCTCCACTTT. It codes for CASSMAGQLLHF.

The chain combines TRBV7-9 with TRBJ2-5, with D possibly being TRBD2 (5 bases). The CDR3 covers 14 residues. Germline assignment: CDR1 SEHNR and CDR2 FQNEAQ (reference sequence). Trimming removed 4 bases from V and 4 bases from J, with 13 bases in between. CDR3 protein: CASSSGEPGETQYF. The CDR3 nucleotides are TGTGCCAGCAGCTCCGGGGAACCGGGAGAGACCCAGTACTTC.

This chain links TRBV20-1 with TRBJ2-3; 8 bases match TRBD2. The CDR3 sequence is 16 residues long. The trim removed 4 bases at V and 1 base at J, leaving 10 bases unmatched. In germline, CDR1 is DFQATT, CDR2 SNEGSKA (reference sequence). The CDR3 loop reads CSAKVGRGLGTDTQYF. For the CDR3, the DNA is TGCAGTGCTAAAGTCGGGAGGGGCCTGGGCACAGATACGCAGTATTTT.

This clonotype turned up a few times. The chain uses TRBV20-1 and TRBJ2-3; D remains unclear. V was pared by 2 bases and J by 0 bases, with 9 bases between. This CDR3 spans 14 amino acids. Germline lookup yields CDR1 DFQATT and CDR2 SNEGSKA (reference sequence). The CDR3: CSARMVTSTDTQYF. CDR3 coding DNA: TGCAGTGCTAGAATGGTCACTAGCACAGATACGCAGTATTTT.

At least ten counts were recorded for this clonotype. CDR3 in amino acids: CASRSTGPGSSANTGELFF. The DNA for the CDR3 is TGTGCCAGCAGGTCAACCGGGCCTGGGAGTTCCGCGAACACCGGGGAGCTGTTTTTT. The chain has TRBV2 and TRBJ2-2, with D possibly matching TRBD2 (5 bases). Germline V gene data show CDR1 as SNHLY and CDR2 as FYNNEI. The CDR3 has 19 residues. V was trimmed by 6 bases and J by 0 bases, leaving 23 bases between them.

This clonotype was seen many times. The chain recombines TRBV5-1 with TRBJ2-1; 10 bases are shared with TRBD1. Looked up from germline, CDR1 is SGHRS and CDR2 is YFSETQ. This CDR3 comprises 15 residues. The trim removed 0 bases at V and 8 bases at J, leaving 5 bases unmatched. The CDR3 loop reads CASSLAGTGEDEQFF. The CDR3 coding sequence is TGCGCCAGCAGCTTGGCCGGGACAGGGGAGGATGAGCAGTTCTTC.

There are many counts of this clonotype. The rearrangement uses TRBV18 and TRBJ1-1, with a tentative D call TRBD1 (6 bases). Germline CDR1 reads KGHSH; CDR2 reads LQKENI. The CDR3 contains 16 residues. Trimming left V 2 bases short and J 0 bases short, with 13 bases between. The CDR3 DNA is TGTGCCAGCTCACCATTAGGAGGGGGTATGAACACTGAAGCTTTCTTT. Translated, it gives CASSPLGGGMNTEAFF.

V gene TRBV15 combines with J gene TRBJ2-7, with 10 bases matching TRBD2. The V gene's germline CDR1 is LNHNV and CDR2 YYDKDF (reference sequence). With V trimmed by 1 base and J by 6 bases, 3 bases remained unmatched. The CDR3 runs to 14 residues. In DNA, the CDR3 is TGTGCCACCAGCAGAGTGGGACTAGCGATCGAGCAGTACTTC. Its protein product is CATSRVGLAIEQYF.

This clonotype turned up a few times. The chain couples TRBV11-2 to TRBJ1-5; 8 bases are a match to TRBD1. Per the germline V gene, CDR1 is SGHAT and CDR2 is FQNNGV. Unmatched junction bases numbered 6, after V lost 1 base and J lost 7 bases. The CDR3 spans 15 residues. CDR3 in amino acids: CASSLGTGMIQPQHF. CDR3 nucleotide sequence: TGTGCCAGCAGCTTAGGGACAGGGATGATACAGCCCCAGCATTTT.

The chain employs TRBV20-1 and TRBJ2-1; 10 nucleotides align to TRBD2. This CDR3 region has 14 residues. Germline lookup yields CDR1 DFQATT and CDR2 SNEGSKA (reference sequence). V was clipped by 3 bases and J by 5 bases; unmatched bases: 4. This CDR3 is CSASLAGEDNEQFF. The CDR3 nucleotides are TGCAGTGCTAGTCTAGCGGGAGAAGACAATGAGCAGTTCTTC.